This T cell receptor (beta chain) was recovered during a study of T cell responses to AZD1222 COVID-19 vaccine. Findings and caveats of the study: Spike-specific TCR breadth and depth grew following two AZD1222 doses. In a largely white British group with more females than males, clonal diversity was possibly underestimated. Of the AZD1222 recipients, only 5 or 6 were seropositive at baseline.

Some clones are missing from TCRdb's copy, which holds only in-frame ones; the method was immunoSEQ multiplex PCR. The sample gives about 72,000 clones, about 88% of which show up once; 25% to 35% is in the top ten. This clone was detected once. As yet, its antigen is unknown. CDR1 MNHNY and CDR2 SVGAGI come from the germline V gene (reference sequence). CDR3 length: 12 amino acids. V lost 2 bases and J 9 bases, leaving 8 bases between the germline ends. Samples with a second dose at about 4 or about 12 weeks were pooled together. V usage is TRBV6-6 and J usage is TRBJ1-5, with no clear D. Sequencing used peripheral blood, obtained 28 days after the second AZD1222 dose. The sequence was collected from an adult who received the AZD1222 COVID-19 vaccine. DNA for the CDR3: TGTGCCAGCAGTTACCTCGACGCGCCCCAGCATTTT. Translated, it gives CASSYLDAPQHF.